This T cell receptor (beta chain) was captured in a study of T cell responses to AZD1222 COVID-19 vaccine. Germline values: CDR1 SGHRS, CDR2 YFSETQ. The CDR3 contains 16 residues. V was trimmed by 0 bases and J by 1 base, leaving 11 bases between them. Data came from immunoSEQ multiplex PCR; TCRdb stores just in-frame clones and leaves some out. This table holds roughly 170,000 clones, roughly 93% found once. V is TRBV5-1 and J is TRBJ1-3; the D is unclear. The material was peripheral blood, obtained on day 0 of AZD1222 vaccination. The clonotype comes from an adult in good health. The CDR3 here is CASSLVAGSSGNTIYF. CDR3 in DNA: TGCGCCAGCAGCTTGGTGGCAGGATCATCTGGAAACACCATATATTTT.